This T cell receptor (beta chain) originates from a study of naive and memory T cell subsets. An equimolar mix of two oligonucleotides served as the beta constant-region primer for TRBC1 and TRBC2. An oligonucleotide with the SP2 primer and a 12-nucleotide UMI was ligated to the cDNA 3' end. MiXCR, applied by TCRdb to the UMI-ligation and nested PCR reads, yields one record per CDR3 protein. The repertoire includes 84,000 or so distinct CDR3 sequences, over 7% of them detected once, and around 1.5% sits in the top ten. CD4 T cells were positively selected, then CD8 T cells from the CD4-negative fraction. V trimming: 8 bases; J trimming: 0 bases; junction bases outside the gene matches: 6. This CDR3 comprises 15 residues. From germline, CDR1 is SNHLY and CDR2 FYNNEI. This clonotype has more than one count but fewer than ten.

Sample: central memory CD4+ T cells from blood. The clonotype comes from a human donor in good health. The J gene is TRBJ2-3, the V gene TRBV2; 9 positions agree with TRBD1. The CDR3 bases are TGTGCCAGCCAACAGGGGGCCCCCAGCACAGATACGCAGTATTTT. Amino acid sequence: CASQQGAPSTDTQYF.